Described below is a single T cell receptor beta chain sequence and its context. Its target is unknown. These data originate in a study of response to subunit inactivated influenza vaccine. The V end was cut by 1 base, the J end by 7 bases, with 15 bases between. CDR3 length: 14 amino acids. In germline, CDR1 is SGHRS, CDR2 YFSETQ. TCRdb redid the calling of the RT-PCR reads with MiXCR, one entry per CDR3 protein. Of around 530,000 distinct CDR3 sequences in the sample, 12% were seen once. Overall study findings and caveats: New T cells are recruited in small numbers by each seasonal influenza vaccination, according to the authors' suggestion.

The receptor was derived from a man aged 45-60 years who received an inactivated influenza vaccine. The starting material was PBMCs from blood, obtained on the day of vaccination. The chain couples TRBV5-1 to TRBJ2-7; D possibly corresponds to TRBD2 (6 bases). The CDR3 reads CASSLTGGDGEQYF. As DNA, the CDR3 is TGCGCCAGCAGCTTGACAGGAGGGGATGGAGAGCAGTACTTC.